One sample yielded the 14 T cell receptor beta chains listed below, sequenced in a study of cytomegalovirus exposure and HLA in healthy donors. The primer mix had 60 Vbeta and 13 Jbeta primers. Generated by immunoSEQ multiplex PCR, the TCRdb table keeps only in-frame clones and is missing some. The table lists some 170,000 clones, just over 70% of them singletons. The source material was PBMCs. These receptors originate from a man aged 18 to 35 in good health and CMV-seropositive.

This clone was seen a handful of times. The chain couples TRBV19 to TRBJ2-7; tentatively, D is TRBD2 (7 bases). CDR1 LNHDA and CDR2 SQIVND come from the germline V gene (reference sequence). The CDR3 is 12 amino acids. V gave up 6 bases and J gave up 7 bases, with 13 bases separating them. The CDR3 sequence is CASRGGQEEQYV. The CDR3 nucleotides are TGTGCCAGTAGGGGGGGGCAGGAAGAGCAGTACGTC.

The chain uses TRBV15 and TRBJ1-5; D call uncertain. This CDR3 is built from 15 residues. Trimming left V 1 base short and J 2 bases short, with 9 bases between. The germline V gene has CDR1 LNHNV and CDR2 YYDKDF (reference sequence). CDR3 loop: CATSRGGWGNQPQHF. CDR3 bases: TGTGCCACCAGCAGAGGCGGGTGGGGCAATCAGCCCCAGCATTTT. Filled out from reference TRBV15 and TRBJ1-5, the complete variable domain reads DAMVIQNPRYQVTQFGKPVTLSCSQTLNHNVMYWYQQKSSQAPKLLFHYYDKDFNNEADTPDNFQSRRPNTSFCFLDIRSPGLGDTAMYLCATSRGGWGNQPQHFGDGTRLSIL.

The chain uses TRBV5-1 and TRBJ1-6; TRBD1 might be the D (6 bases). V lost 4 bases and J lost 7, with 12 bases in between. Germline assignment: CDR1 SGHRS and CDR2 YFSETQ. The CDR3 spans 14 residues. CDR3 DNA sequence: TGCGCCAGCAGCCCCAGACAGGAGAATTCACCCCTCCACTTT. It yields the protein CASSPRQENSPLHF.

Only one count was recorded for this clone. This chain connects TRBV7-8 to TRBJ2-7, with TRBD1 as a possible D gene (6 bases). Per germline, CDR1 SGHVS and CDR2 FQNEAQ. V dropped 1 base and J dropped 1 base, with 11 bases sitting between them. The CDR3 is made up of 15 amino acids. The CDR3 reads CASSLEQGTSYEQYV. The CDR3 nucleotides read TGTGCCAGCAGCTTAGAACAGGGAACTTCCTACGAGCAGTACGTC.

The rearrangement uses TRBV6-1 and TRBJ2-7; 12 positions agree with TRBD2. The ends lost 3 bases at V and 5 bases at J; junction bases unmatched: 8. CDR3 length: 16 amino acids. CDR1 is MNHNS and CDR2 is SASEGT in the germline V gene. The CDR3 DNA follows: TGTGCCAGCAGTGATCTGACTAGCGGGAGTTGGAACGAGCAGTACGTC. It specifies CASSDLTSGSWNEQYV.

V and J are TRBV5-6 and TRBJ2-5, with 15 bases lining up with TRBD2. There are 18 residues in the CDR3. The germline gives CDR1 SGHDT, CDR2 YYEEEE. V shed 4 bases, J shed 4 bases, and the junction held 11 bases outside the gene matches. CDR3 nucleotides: TGTGCCAGCAGCCTAGAGGGACTAGCGGGAGGTGGGGGAGAGACCCAGTACTTC. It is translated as CASSLEGLAGGGGETQYF.

This chain's CDR3 is CASSSTSGEQFF. The CDR3 DNA reads as TGTGCCAGCAGCTCTACTAGCGGGGAGCAGTTCTTC. The chain combines TRBV4-2 with TRBJ2-1, with TRBD2 matching 9 bases. This CDR3 is built from 12 residues. Germline V CDR1 and CDR2: LGHNA, YNFKEQ. V lost 5 bases, J lost 10 bases, and 3 bases stayed unmatched.

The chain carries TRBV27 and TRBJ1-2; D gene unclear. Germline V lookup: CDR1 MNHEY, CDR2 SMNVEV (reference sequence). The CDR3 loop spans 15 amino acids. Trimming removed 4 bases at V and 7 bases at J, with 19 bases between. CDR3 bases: TGTGCCAGCAGTTCTCCTGCCGGGGAACGGCTTGGCTACACCTTC. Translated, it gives CASSSPAGERLGYTF.

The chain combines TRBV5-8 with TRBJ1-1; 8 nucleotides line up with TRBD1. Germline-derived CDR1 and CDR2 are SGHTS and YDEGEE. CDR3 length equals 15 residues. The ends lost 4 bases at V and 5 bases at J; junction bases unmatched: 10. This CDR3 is CASSLQGQGGTEAFF. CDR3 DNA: TGTGCCAGCAGCCTACAAGGACAGGGTGGGACTGAAGCTTTCTTT.

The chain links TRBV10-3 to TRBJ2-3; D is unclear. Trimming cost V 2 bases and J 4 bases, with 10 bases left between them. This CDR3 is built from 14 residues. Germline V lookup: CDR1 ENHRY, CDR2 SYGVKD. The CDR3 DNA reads TGTGCCATCAGTGAGACGTTGGCGGCAGATACGCAGTATTTT. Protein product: CAISETLAADTQYF.

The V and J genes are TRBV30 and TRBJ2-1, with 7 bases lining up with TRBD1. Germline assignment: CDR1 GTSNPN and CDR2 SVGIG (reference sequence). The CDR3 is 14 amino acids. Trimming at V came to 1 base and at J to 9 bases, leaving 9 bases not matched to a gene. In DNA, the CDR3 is TGTGCCTGGAGTGCCGGGACAGCCTCGAGTGAGCAGTTCTTC. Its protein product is CAWSAGTASSEQFF.

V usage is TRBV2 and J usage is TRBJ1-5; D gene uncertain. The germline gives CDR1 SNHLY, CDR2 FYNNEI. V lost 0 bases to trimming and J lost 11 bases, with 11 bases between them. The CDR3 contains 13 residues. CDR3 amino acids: CASSEAFQEAQHF. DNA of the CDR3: TGTGCCAGCAGTGAAGCGTTCCAGGAGGCCCAGCATTTT.

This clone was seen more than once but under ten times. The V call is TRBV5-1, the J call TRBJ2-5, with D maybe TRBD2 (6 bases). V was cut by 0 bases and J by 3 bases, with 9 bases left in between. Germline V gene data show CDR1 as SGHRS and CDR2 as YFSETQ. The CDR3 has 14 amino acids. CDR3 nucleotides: TGCGCCAGCAGCTTGGCCCGACTAGAAGAGACCCAGTACTTC. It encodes CASSLARLEETQYF.

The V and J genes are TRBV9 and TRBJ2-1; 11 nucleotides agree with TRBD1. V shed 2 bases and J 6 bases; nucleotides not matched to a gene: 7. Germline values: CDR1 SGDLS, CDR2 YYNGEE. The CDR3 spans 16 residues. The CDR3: CASSVSGTGGINEQFF. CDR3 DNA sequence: TGTGCCAGCAGCGTCTCCGGGACAGGGGGGATCAATGAGCAGTTCTTC.